The 32 T cell receptor beta chains presented below share a single source sample, sequenced in a study of blood T cell repertoires in COVID-19. Here immunoSEQ multiplex PCR was the method, and the copy in TCRdb shows in-frame clones only, minus some. The sample has some 100,000 clones, around nine tenths seen once. The sequencing sample was made of peripheral blood. Receptors originate from a man aged 50-60 years with acute or convalescent COVID-19.

The chain joins TRBV11-1 to TRBJ2-2; 8 nucleotides agree with TRBD1. This CDR3 is 15 amino acids long. Germline-derived CDR1 and CDR2 are SGHAT and FQDESV (reference sequence). V was clipped by 4 bases and J by 2 bases; unmatched bases: 3. In DNA, the CDR3 is TGTGCCAGCAGCTACAGGGGGTTAAACACCGGGGAGCTGTTTTTT. Translation gives CASSYRGLNTGELFF. The variable domain in full, with the rest retrieved from reference TRBV11-1 and TRBJ2-2, is EAEVAQSPRYKITEKSQAVAFWCDPISGHATLYWYRQILGQGPELLVQFQDESVVDDSQLPKDRFSAERLKGVDSTLKIQPAELGDSAMYLCASSYRGLNTGELFFGEGSRLTVL.

The chain recombines TRBV20-1 with TRBJ2-3, with unresolved D. The CDR3 has 15 residues. The V end was cut by 3 bases, the J end by 6 bases, with 19 bases between. Germline V gene data show CDR1 as DFQATT and CDR2 as SNEGSKA (reference sequence). CDR3 sequence (DNA): TGCAGTGCTAGTCCGGCCGGCCACAGATCCGATACGCAGTATTTT. This gives the protein CSASPAGHRSDTQYF.

The CDR3 loop is CASSPDRLTGELFF. CDR3 nucleotide sequence: TGTGCCAGCTCACCCGACAGATTGACCGGGGAGCTGTTTTTT. The chain is built from TRBV18 and TRBJ2-2; possible D gene TRBD1, 5 bases. V was pared by 3 bases and J by 5 bases, with 10 bases between. The CDR3 loop spans 14 amino acids. The germline CDR1 and CDR2 sequences are KGHSH and LQKENI.

Only one count was recorded for this clone. The chain recombines TRBV9 with TRBJ1-2; 11 bases line up with TRBD1. V was pared by 0 bases and J by 6 bases, with 4 bases of the junction left unmatched. The CDR3 sequence is 15 residues long. Germline CDR1 reads SGDLS; CDR2 reads YYNGEE. CDR3 sequence reads: CASSVGLGQGDGYTF. In DNA, the CDR3 is TGTGCCAGCAGCGTAGGATTGGGACAGGGGGATGGCTACACCTTC.

The chain carries TRBV10-1 and TRBJ2-7; 8 bases line up with TRBD1. The CDR3 runs to 16 residues. V shed 4 bases, J shed 2 bases, and the junction held 10 bases outside the gene matches. Germline CDR1 WNHNN, CDR2 SYGVQD (reference sequence). The CDR3: CASSGPAGTGAYEQYF. The CDR3 DNA follows: TGCGCCAGCAGTGGGCCCGCCGGGACAGGAGCCTACGAGCAGTACTTC.

The chain joins TRBV6-5 to TRBJ1-2, with D possibly TRBD1 on 6 matching bases. The CDR3 is made up of 15 amino acids. Germline lookup yields CDR1 MNHEY and CDR2 SVGAGI. The germline V and J ends were trimmed by 5 bases and 4 bases, with 17 bases remaining between them. The CDR3 protein is CASSPEGEGPYGYTF. The CDR3 coding sequence is TGTGCCAGCAGTCCGGAGGGGGAGGGGCCCTATGGCTACACCTTC.

V is TRBV27 and J is TRBJ2-3; TRBD2 aligns across 10 bases. Per germline, CDR1 MNHEY and CDR2 SMNVEV (reference sequence). The CDR3 covers 16 residues. J lost 2 bases, V lost 5 bases, and 7 bases had no gene match. CDR3 sequence: CASSLRLAGVTDTQYF. CDR3 coding DNA: TGTGCCAGCAGTCTGCGACTAGCGGGTGTCACAGATACGCAGTATTTT.

V and J are TRBV2 and TRBJ2-5; 7 positions agree with TRBD2. The CDR3 extends over 13 amino acids. Germline assignment: CDR1 SNHLY and CDR2 FYNNEI. V dropped 7 bases and J dropped 5; count of bases not matched to a gene: 7. CDR3 loop: CASTWTSRETQYF. The DNA for the CDR3 is TGTGCCAGCACCTGGACTAGTAGGGAGACCCAGTACTTC.

The chain links TRBV20-1 to TRBJ1-2; possible D gene TRBD1, 6 bases. Germline-derived CDR1 and CDR2 are DFQATT and SNEGSKA (reference sequence). The V and J ends lost 6 bases and 2 bases respectively, with 7 bases between them. The CDR3 contains 11 residues. The chain's CDR3 is CSAGGNYGYTF. The CDR3 nucleotides read TGCAGTGCAGGGGGAAACTATGGCTACACCTTC.

This clone occurred a few times. The chain joins TRBV5-4 to TRBJ2-3; the match to TRBD2 covers 12 bases. V dropped 4 bases and J dropped 3; count of bases not matched to a gene: 6. The CDR3 loop spans 16 amino acids. Germline-derived CDR1 and CDR2 are SGHNT and YYREEE (reference sequence). CDR3 loop: CASSLRTSGTTDTQYF. The CDR3 DNA follows: TGTGCCAGCAGCCTCCGGACTAGCGGGACGACAGATACGCAGTATTTT.

J is TRBJ1-5 and V is TRBV20-1, with 8 bases aligning to TRBD1. The germline CDR1 and CDR2 sequences are DFQATT and SNEGSKA (reference sequence). After removal of 3 bases from V and 7 bases from J, the junction contained 5 bases not matched to a gene. The CDR3 length is 13 residues. Written as DNA, the CDR3 is TGCAGTGCTAGTCAGGGGGCTGCCCAGCCCCAGCATTTT. It translates to CSASQGAAQPQHF.

The chain joins TRBV5-5 to TRBJ2-7; TRBD2 agrees at 10 bases. The germline V gene encodes CDR1 SGHKS and CDR2 YYEKEE (reference sequence). Germline trimming cut 3 bases from V and 2 bases from J; bases unmatched to any gene: 5. The CDR3 is 15 residues long. The CDR3 region is CASSSLLAGTYEQYF. The DNA of the CDR3 is TGTGCCAGCAGCTCTTTACTAGCGGGGACCTACGAGCAGTACTTC.

This sequence joins TRBV18 and TRBJ1-5; D is unresolved. V lost 3 bases and J 2 bases, leaving 11 bases between the germline ends. Germline V gives CDR1 KGHSH, CDR2 LQKENI. This CDR3 has 15 amino acids. The CDR3 DNA follows: TGTGCCAGCTCACCGGCAGGTGTAGGCAATCAGCCCCAGCATTTT. Translation gives CASSPAGVGNQPQHF.

The chain links TRBV30 to TRBJ2-1, with 8 bases lining up with TRBD2. The junction had 4 bases not matched to a gene; V was cut back by 2 bases and J by 4 bases. CDR3 length: 14 residues. Germline V lookup: CDR1 GTSNPN, CDR2 SVGIG (reference sequence). CDR3 amino acids: CAWSPQRGYNEQFF. The CDR3 DNA follows: TGTGCCTGGAGTCCACAGCGGGGGTACAATGAGCAGTTCTTC.

This clone occurred a few times. This chain joins TRBV24-1 and TRBJ2-1; D possibly corresponds to TRBD1 (5 bases). This CDR3 has 16 amino acids. Germline V gene data show CDR1 as KGHDR and CDR2 as SFDVKD. Deletions cut 2 bases from V and 10 bases from J, with 20 bases between. The CDR3 region is CATSDSGLSFVGEQFF. The CDR3, as DNA: TGTGCCACCAGTGATTCAGGGCTCTCCTTCGTAGGCGAGCAGTTCTTC.

This clone was found once. The rearrangement links TRBV11-2 to TRBJ2-4; 7 bases match TRBD2. This CDR3 is 14 amino acids long. With V trimmed by 1 base and J by 7 bases, 4 bases remained unmatched. The germline V gene encodes CDR1 SGHAT and CDR2 FQNNGV. The CDR3 here is CASSLGLARNIQYF. The CDR3 region has the DNA TGTGCCAGCAGCTTAGGACTAGCCAGGAACATTCAGTACTTC.

The chain employs TRBV5-4 and TRBJ1-2, with D possibly TRBD1 on 5 matching bases. With 6 bases removed from V and 7 bases from J, the gap between germline ends came to 19 bases. CDR3 length: 14 residues. The germline CDR1 and CDR2 sequences are SGHNT and YYREEE (reference sequence). CDR3 sequence (DNA): TGTGCCAGCACCTTAGGGCAGGGTGAATCTGGCTACACCTTC. Its protein product is CASTLGQGESGYTF.

DNA for the CDR3: TGTGCCAGCAGTTCGCGAGGTAGCGGGAGCTTTCCAGATACGCAGTATTTT. This translates into CASSSRGSGSFPDTQYF. The V gene is TRBV28, the J gene TRBJ2-3; TRBD2 agrees at 9 bases. The CDR3 length is 17 residues. Germline CDR1 reads MDHEN; CDR2 reads SYDVKM. With 4 bases clipped from V and 4 bases from J, the junction kept 12 bases outside the gene matches.

The chain uses TRBV5-1 and TRBJ2-6; perhaps TRBD1 as D (5 bases). Germline CDR1 and CDR2: SGHRS and YFSETQ. With 4 bases removed from V and 0 bases from J, the gap between germline ends came to 20 bases. CDR3 length: 19 residues. The CDR3 DNA is TGCGCCAGCAGCCCCCAGGGTCCCCTGGGGCTCTCTGGGGCCAACGTCCTGACTTTC. This codes for CASSPQGPLGLSGANVLTF.

This sequence joins TRBV6-5 and TRBJ2-7, with 9 bases aligning to TRBD2. CDR1 is MNHEY, CDR2 SVGAGI, per germline. The V gene end was trimmed by 6 bases and the J gene end by 5 bases; junction bases not matched to a gene: 11. The CDR3 covers 15 residues. The CDR3 DNA reads TGTGCCAGCAGGGGTCTGACTAGCGGCGGCGACGAGCAGTACTTC. It specifies CASRGLTSGGDEQYF.

CDR3 residues: CASSSGDRRRNTEAFF. The DNA for the CDR3 is TGCGCCAGCAGCTCGGGGGACAGAAGACGGAACACTGAAGCTTTCTTT. V usage is TRBV5-1 and J usage is TRBJ1-1; 7 bases map to TRBD1. This CDR3 region has 16 residues. The J segment lost 1 base and the V segment lost 3 bases, leaving 9 bases of the junction unmatched. The V gene's germline CDR1 is SGHRS and CDR2 YFSETQ.

This chain uses TRBV3-1 (or the pseudogene TRBV3-2) with TRBJ2-1, with 9 bases fitting TRBD2. With 1 base clipped from V and 3 bases from J, the junction kept 4 bases outside the gene matches. The CDR3 length is 16 residues. Germline CDR1 reads LGHDT; CDR2 reads YNNKEL (reference sequence). In DNA, the CDR3 is TGTGCCAGCAGCCAAGTCCTAGCGGGACTCTACAATGAGCAGTTCTTC. Translated, it gives CASSQVLAGLYNEQFF.

CDR3 region: CASSQEGQGNEKLFF. For the CDR3, the DNA is TGTGCCAGCAGCCAAGAAGGCCAGGGTAATGAAAAACTGTTTTTT. The genes are TRBV4-2 and TRBJ1-4, with D possibly being TRBD1 (5 bases). The V and J ends lost 0 bases and 4 bases respectively, with 9 bases between them. Germline V gene data show CDR1 as LGHNA and CDR2 as YNFKEQ. This CDR3 contains 15 residues.

The chain couples TRBV12-3 or TRBV12-4 to TRBJ2-1, with D perhaps TRBD1 (5 bases). Between the trimmed V and J ends, which lost 5 bases and 7 bases, there was a span of 9 bases. This CDR3 has 12 residues. The CDR3 DNA follows: TGTGCCAGCAGTCCTCAGGGTAATGAGCAGTTCTTC. Translation gives CASSPQGNEQFF.

This rearrangement joins TRBV12-3 or TRBV12-4 to TRBJ1-6, with no clear D. The CDR3 totals 13 residues. V lost 6 bases to trimming and J lost 10 bases, with 13 bases between them. In nucleotides, the CDR3 is TGTGCCAGCAGCCTTTACCTAAGATCACCCCTCCACTTT. Encoded protein: CASSLYLRSPLHF.

This rearrangement joins TRBV18 to TRBJ2-3; TRBD2 matches 8 bases. The V and J ends lost 6 bases and 5 bases, in that order; junction bases with no gene match: 13. Germline lookup yields CDR1 KGHSH and CDR2 LQKENI. The CDR3 is 16 amino acids. CDR3 sequence reads: CASSPRGAGVIDTQYF. The CDR3 nucleotides read TGTGCCAGCTCTCCCCGGGGAGCGGGAGTTATAGATACGCAGTATTTT.

CDR3 protein: CSVVGGHGNQPQHF. CDR3 coding DNA: TGCAGCGTTGTGGGAGGCCATGGCAATCAGCCCCAGCATTTT. The rearrangement joins TRBV29-1 to TRBJ1-5; unclear D gene. In germline, CDR1 is SQVTM, CDR2 ANQGSEA. V lost 4 bases and J 2 bases, leaving 12 bases between the germline ends. The CDR3 runs to 14 residues.

This sequence joins TRBV5-1 and TRBJ2-3, with D maybe TRBD1 (7 bases). This CDR3 comprises 14 residues. V gave up 4 bases and J gave up 2 bases, with 11 bases separating them. CDR1 SGHRS and CDR2 YFSETQ come from the germline V gene. CDR3 sequence (DNA): TGCGCCAGCAGCGGGGGGACAGCCACAGATACGCAGTATTTT. Encoded protein: CASSGGTATDTQYF. Full variable domain (missing parts from reference TRBV5-1 and TRBJ2-3): KAGVTQTPRYLIKTRGQQVTLSCSPISGHRSVSWYQQTPGQGLQFLFEYFSETQRNKGNFPGRFSGRQFSNSRSEMNVSTLELGDSALYLCASSGGTATDTQYFGPGTRLTVL.

V is TRBV30 and J is TRBJ2-5, with 8 bases identical to TRBD2. With 0 bases clipped from V and 5 bases from J, the junction kept 20 bases outside the gene matches. The CDR3 is 19 residues long. In germline, CDR1 is GTSNPN, CDR2 SVGIG (reference sequence). The CDR3 region has the DNA TGTGCCTGGAGTGTACGGGGGAGGGTTAAGCGGGAGCGTCTGGAGACCCAGTACTTC. Its protein is CAWSVRGRVKRERLETQYF.

This rearrangement joins TRBV7-3 to TRBJ2-5; 8 bases are shared with TRBD1. This CDR3 contains 15 residues. Trimming at V came to 6 bases and at J to 2 bases, leaving 8 bases not matched to a gene. CDR1 and CDR2 (germline): SGHTA, FQGTGA. CDR3 sequence: CASSTGTGYQETQYF. DNA of the CDR3: TGTGCCAGCAGTACCGGGACAGGCTATCAAGAGACCCAGTACTTC.

This chain connects TRBV5-5 to TRBJ1-5, with D possibly being TRBD1 (5 bases). V was pared by 4 bases and J by 0 bases, with 8 bases between. The CDR3 is 14 residues long. From germline, CDR1 is SGHKS and CDR2 YYEKEE (reference sequence). The CDR3 spells CASSPTDSNQPQHF. In DNA form, the CDR3 reads TGTGCCAGCAGCCCGACAGATAGCAATCAGCCCCAGCATTTT.

This clone has more than one count but fewer than ten. V usage is TRBV12-3 or TRBV12-4 and J usage is TRBJ2-5, with D tentatively TRBD2 (6 bases). Trimming took off 5 bases at V and 5 bases at J, with 12 bases between the two ends. The CDR3 is made up of 13 amino acids. As DNA, the CDR3 is TGTGCCAGCAGTCCAGCGGAGGGGGAGACCCAGTACTTC. Its protein is CASSPAEGETQYF.